This TCR beta chain was identified during a study of T cell repertoires in cytomegalovirus infection. Study context: Well-studied HLA-B-restricted epitopes and recently identified HLA-C-restricted epitopes of CMV were both used in the study.

Notes on this clonotype: What it recognizes is unknown.

The V end lost 3 bases, the J end lost 4 bases, and 13 bases lay between the germline ends. From germline, CDR1 is KGHSH and CDR2 LQKENI. This CDR3 contains 14 residues. TCRdb re-called the reads with MiXCR, one entry per CDR3 protein. The table shows 400,000 to 600,000 distinct CDR3 sequences, with under 45% occurring only once. Sample: cultured PBMCs, taken from culture after CMV antigen stimulation. V is TRBV18 and J is TRBJ2-7; D may match TRBD1 or TRBD2 (5 bases each). The source of this sequence is a human donor in good health (CMV status not recorded). Some clones in this sample may be carry-over from other donors' samples. This chain's CDR3 is CASSPTGAGYEQYF. The CDR3 coding sequence is TGTGCCAGCTCACCCACCGGGGCCGGATACGAGCAGTACTTC.